The sequence of this TCR beta chain was determined in a study of OX40 agonist ivuxolimab in advanced cancers. The repertoire was sequenced with immunoSEQ multiplex PCR; TCRdb's copy has only in-frame clones and lacks some. The sample holds about 40,000 clones; around nine tenths are singletons and the top ten take around an eighth. Germline V gene lookup returns CDR1 MGHDK and CDR2 SYGVNS. The CDR3 runs 14 residues. Trimming removed 4 bases from V and 5 bases from J; junction bases left unmatched: 5. This TCR came from an adult with an advanced solid tumor such as melanoma, head and neck, liver or kidney cancer. The chain is built from TRBV25-1 and TRBJ1-1, with 9 bases matching TRBD1. The material sequenced was CD4+ or CD8+ T cells sorted from blood, taken in a trial of the OX40 agonist ivuxolimab. The CDR3 coding sequence is TGTGCCAGCAGTGTGACAGGGGGGGATACTGAAGCTTTCTTT. Its translation: CASSVTGGDTEAFF.